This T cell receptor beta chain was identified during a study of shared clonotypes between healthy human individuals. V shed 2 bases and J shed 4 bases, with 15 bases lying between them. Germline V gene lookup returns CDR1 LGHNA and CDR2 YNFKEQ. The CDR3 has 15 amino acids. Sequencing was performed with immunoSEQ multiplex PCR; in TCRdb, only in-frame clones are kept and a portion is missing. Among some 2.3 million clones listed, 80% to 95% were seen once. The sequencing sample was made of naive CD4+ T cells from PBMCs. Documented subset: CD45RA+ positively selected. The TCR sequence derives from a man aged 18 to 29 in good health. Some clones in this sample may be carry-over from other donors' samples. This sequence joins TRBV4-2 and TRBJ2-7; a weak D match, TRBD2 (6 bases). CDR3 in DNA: TGTGCCAGCAGCCAAAAACCGGGACTTGAATACGAGCAGTACTTC. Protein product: CASSQKPGLEYEQYF.